Below are 28 T cell receptor beta chains sequenced from a single sample in a study of OX40 agonist ivuxolimab in advanced cancers. Sequenced by immunoSEQ multiplex PCR; TCRdb stores in-frame clones only, minus some. The data show 70,000 to 90,000 clones, 89% seen once. Specimen: CD4+ or CD8+ T cells sorted from blood, collected in a trial of the OX40 agonist ivuxolimab. The source is an adult with an advanced solid tumor such as melanoma, head and neck, liver or kidney cancer.

The chain joins TRBV19 to TRBJ2-6; D is ambiguous. CDR3 length equals 15 residues. The germline V gene has CDR1 LNHDA and CDR2 SQIVND (reference sequence). V was clipped by 7 bases and J by 4 bases, with 14 bases between them. CDR3 sequence: CASIPSGAGANVLTF. The CDR3 DNA reads as TGTGCCAGTATCCCCTCAGGTGCCGGGGCCAACGTCCTGACTTTC.

V is TRBV28 and J is TRBJ1-5, with 12 positions matching TRBD1. The CDR3 is made up of 16 amino acids. The germline gives CDR1 MDHEN, CDR2 SYDVKM. V lost 4 bases, J lost 5 bases, and 6 bases stayed unmatched. The DNA for the CDR3 is TGTGCCAGCAGTTCCTGGGACAGGGGGCCTGATCAGCCCCAGCATTTT. It codes for CASSSWDRGPDQPQHF.

The chain uses TRBV15 and TRBJ2-2; D not certain. This CDR3 has 13 residues. The germline CDR1 and CDR2 sequences are LNHNV and YYDKDF (reference sequence). The ends were cut back, 0 bases at V and 7 bases at J, with 6 bases in the middle. Here the CDR3 reads CATSRDMVGELFF. CDR3 bases: TGTGCCACCAGCAGAGATATGGTCGGGGAGCTGTTTTTT.

The V gene is TRBV7-3, the J gene TRBJ2-7, with a weak D call TRBD2 (5 bases). Germline V gene sequence: CDR1 SGHTA, CDR2 FQGTGA. The CDR3 runs to 15 residues. Trimming removed 2 bases at V and 7 bases at J, with 18 bases between. The CDR3 sequence is CASSLAGSLSDEQYF. Here the CDR3 DNA reads TGTGCCAGCAGCTTAGCGGGTAGTCTATCCGATGAGCAGTACTTC.

The chain carries TRBV7-8 and TRBJ2-2; D is possibly TRBD2 (7 bases). The CDR3 sequence is 16 residues long. The germline gives CDR1 SGHVS, CDR2 FQNEAQ. V was cut by 5 bases and J by 4 bases, with 17 bases left in between. This CDR3 is CASSQPGGGLTGELFF. The CDR3 coding sequence is TGTGCCAGCAGCCAGCCGGGCGGGGGCCTCACCGGGGAGCTGTTTTTT.

The chain combines TRBV21-1 with TRBJ2-5; the table's D call TRBD1 went unverified against the DNA. TRBV21-1 is annotated as a pseudogene. The CDR3 loop spans 14 amino acids. CDR3 bases: TGTGCCAGCAGCACAGAATCAGGGGAAGAGACCCAGTACTTC. Translation: CASSTESGEETQYF.

V and J are TRBV18 and TRBJ2-2, with 9 bases aligning to TRBD1. CDR3 length equals 16 residues. Trimming removed 3 bases from V and 2 bases from J; junction bases left unmatched: 4. Germline CDR1 KGHSH, CDR2 LQKENI. For the CDR3, the DNA is TGTGCCAGCTCACCGTGGGACAGGGCAAACACCGGGGAGCTGTTTTTT. Encoded protein: CASSPWDRANTGELFF.

This chain connects TRBV19 to TRBJ1-5; TRBD1 matches at 9 bases. J lost 11 bases, V lost 3 bases, and 11 bases had no gene match. Germline V lookup: CDR1 LNHDA, CDR2 SQIVND (reference sequence). There are 15 residues in the CDR3. The CDR3 reads CASSILGTGSESQHF. The CDR3, as DNA: TGTGCCAGTAGTATTCTCGGGACAGGGTCTGAGTCCCAGCATTTT.

This rearrangement joins TRBV4-1 to TRBJ2-1; D call uncertain. Trimming stripped 2 bases from V and 0 bases from J, with 11 bases between. The CDR3 sequence is 16 residues long. The germline V gene encodes CDR1 MGHRA and CDR2 YSYEKL. Written as DNA, the CDR3 is TGCGCCAGCAGCCAAAGGCTTCCTAGCTCCTACAATGAGCAGTTCTTC. It specifies CASSQRLPSSYNEQFF.

The chain carries TRBV7-3 and TRBJ2-5, with 7 bases lining up with TRBD2. The CDR3 covers 15 residues. Germline-derived CDR1 and CDR2 are SGHTA and FQGTGA. V was pared by 5 bases and J by 7 bases, with 13 bases of the junction left unmatched. The CDR3 DNA is TGTGCCAGCAGCCCCCGTGGAGGGGAGGGTGGGACCCAGTACTTC. This encodes CASSPRGGEGGTQYF. The whole variable domain, filled in from reference TRBV7-3 and TRBJ2-5, reads GAGVSQTPSNKVTEKGKYVELRCDPISGHTALYWYRQSLGQGPEFLIYFQGTGAADDSGLPNDRFFAVRPEGSVSTLKIQRTERGDSAVYLCASSPRGGEGGTQYFGPGTRLLVL.

The chain links TRBV28 to TRBJ2-7; D call uncertain. The CDR3 extends over 13 amino acids. V was clipped by 0 bases and J by 7 bases, with 10 bases between them. The V gene's germline CDR1 is MDHEN and CDR2 SYDVKM. The CDR3, as DNA: TGTGCCAGCAGTTTATGGGTCAGGTCGGAGCAGTACTTC. Protein sequence: CASSLWVRSEQYF.

CDR3 sequence (DNA): TGTGCCAGCAGCCGGAGCCAGGGGATCACAGATACGCAGTATTTT. As protein: CASSRSQGITDTQYF. The chain carries TRBV7-9 and TRBJ2-3, with D possibly being TRBD1 (6 bases). Per germline, CDR1 SEHNR and CDR2 FQNEAQ (reference sequence). The CDR3 runs 15 residues. The V end lost 5 bases, the J end lost 2 bases, and 14 bases lay between the germline ends.

The rearrangement joins TRBV7-8 to TRBJ2-2; D uncertain. The CDR3 has 12 residues. Deletions cut 11 bases from V and 1 base from J, with 8 bases between. CDR1 and CDR2 (germline): SGHVS, FQNEAQ. The CDR3 DNA reads as TGTGCCCTTCGGCGGAACACCGGGGAGCTGTTTTTT. This codes for CALRRNTGELFF.

This chain connects TRBV19 to TRBJ2-5; D ambiguous. V was clipped by 7 bases and J by 3 bases, with 12 bases between them. CDR3 length: 13 amino acids. Germline V gene lookup returns CDR1 LNHDA and CDR2 SQIVND (reference sequence). The CDR3 spells CASKRPEEETQYF. Written as DNA, the CDR3 is TGTGCCAGTAAGCGTCCCGAGGAAGAGACCCAGTACTTC.

The gene calls are TRBV14 and TRBJ2-3, with 12 bases that match TRBD2. The CDR3 is 16 amino acids. The J segment lost 0 bases and the V segment lost 4 bases, leaving 2 bases of the junction unmatched. Per the germline V gene, CDR1 is SGHDN and CDR2 is FVKESK. The chain's CDR3 is CASSLGLAGSTDTQYF. The CDR3, as DNA: TGTGCCAGCAGCCTCGGACTAGCGGGGAGCACAGATACGCAGTATTTT. Full variable domain (remainder filled in from reference TRBV14 and TRBJ2-3): EAGVTQFPSHSVIEKGQTVTLRCDPISGHDNLYWYRRVMGKEIKFLLHFVKESKQDESGMPNNRFLAERTGGTYSTLKVQPAELEDSGVYFCASSLGLAGSTDTQYFGPGTRLTVL.

The J gene is TRBJ2-5, the V gene TRBV28; D unresolved. V was pared by 3 bases and J by 0 bases, with 2 bases between. The CDR3 loop spans 12 amino acids. CDR1 is MDHEN and CDR2 is SYDVKM in the germline V gene. The CDR3 bases are TGTGCCAGCAGTTTCGACCAAGAGACCCAGTACTTC. It translates to CASSFDQETQYF.

The chain uses TRBV6-1 and TRBJ2-1; 8 bases agree with TRBD1. CDR3 length: 14 amino acids. J was trimmed by 3 bases and V by 6 bases; bases with no gene match: 4. Germline assignment: CDR1 MNHNS and CDR2 SASEGT. CDR3 DNA sequence: TGTGCCAGCAGGTTAACAGGGGGCTACAATGAGCAGTTCTTC. Its protein product is CASRLTGGYNEQFF.

The chain joins TRBV28 to TRBJ1-5; D may be TRBD1 (6 bases). The CDR3 covers 14 residues. The V end was cut by 6 bases, the J end by 4 bases, with 13 bases between. Germline V CDR1 and CDR2: MDHEN, SYDVKM. This CDR3 reads CASRRGAGNQPQHF. DNA for the CDR3: TGTGCCAGCAGGAGGGGGGCGGGAAATCAGCCCCAGCATTTT. Based on the CDR3 plus reference TRBV28 and TRBJ1-5, the full variable domain is DVKVTQSSRYLVKRTGEKVFLECVQDMDHENMFWYRQDPGLGLRLIYFSYDVKMKEKGDIPEGYSVSREKKERFSLILESASTNQTSMYLCASRRGAGNQPQHFGDGTRLSIL.

This rearrangement joins TRBV5-4 to TRBJ1-6, with D unresolved. Germline V gene lookup returns CDR1 SGHNT and CDR2 YYREEE (reference sequence). The CDR3 length is 16 residues. Trimming cost V 1 base and J 6 bases, with 14 bases left between them. As DNA, the CDR3 is TGTGCCAGCAGCTTGTACCCGAGCAGTCTTAATTCACCCCTCCACTTT. Amino acids: CASSLYPSSLNSPLHF. Full variable domain (missing parts from reference TRBV5-4 and TRBJ1-6): ETGVTQSPTHLIKTRGQQVTLRCSSQSGHNTVSWYQQALGQGPQFIFQYYREEENGRGNFPPRFSGLQFPNYSSELNVNALELDDSALYLCASSLYPSSLNSPLHFGNGTRLTVT.

The chain carries TRBV6-6 and TRBJ2-5; tentatively, D is TRBD1 or TRBD2 (6 bases each). V was trimmed by 5 bases and J by 4 bases, leaving 17 bases between them. There are 15 residues in the CDR3. Germline lookup yields CDR1 MNHNY and CDR2 SVGAGI (reference sequence). DNA of the CDR3: TGTGCCAGCAGTATCAGAGGGGGGCGAGGAGAGACCCAGTACTTC. Translation: CASSIRGGRGETQYF.

The chain carries TRBV5-1 and TRBJ2-7; D unresolved. Trimming left V 3 bases short and J 2 bases short, with 6 bases between. CDR1 SGHRS and CDR2 YFSETQ come from the germline V gene. This CDR3 is 12 amino acids long. CDR3 amino acids: CASSYGPYEQYF. CDR3 DNA sequence: TGCGCCAGCAGCTATGGGCCCTACGAGCAGTACTTC.

The genes are TRBV10-1 and TRBJ2-3; D possibly corresponds to TRBD2 (5 bases). The germline V gene has CDR1 WNHNN and CDR2 SYGVQD (reference sequence). The germline V and J ends were trimmed by 4 bases and 2 bases, with 13 bases remaining between them. The CDR3 contains 15 residues. This CDR3 reads CASSGGPSNTDTQYF. CDR3 sequence (DNA): TGCGCCAGCAGTGGAGGGCCCTCCAACACAGATACGCAGTATTTT.

V gene TRBV7-6 combines with J gene TRBJ2-7; D uncertain. CDR1 and CDR2 (germline): SGHVS, FNYEAQ. The V gene lost 3 bases and the J gene lost 6 bases, with 15 bases spanning the gap. The CDR3 runs 14 residues. The CDR3 DNA follows: TGTGCCAGCAGCTTCACCCTGACTTCTCCCGAGCAGTACTTC. Amino acid sequence: CASSFTLTSPEQYF. Together with reference TRBV7-6 and TRBJ2-7, the CDR3 gives the full variable domain: GAGVSQSPRYKVTKRGQDVALRCDPISGHVSLYWYRQALGQGPEFLTYFNYEAQQDKSGLPNDRFSAERPEGSISTLTIQRTEQRDSAMYRCASSFTLTSPEQYFGPGTRLTVT.

The J gene is TRBJ1-1, the V gene TRBV14, with D possibly being TRBD1 (5 bases). The V and J ends lost 4 bases and 0 bases respectively, with 9 bases between them. This CDR3 contains 14 residues. CDR1 and CDR2 from the germline V gene are SGHDN and FVKESK. This CDR3 is CASSLRGLNTEAFF. In nucleotides, the CDR3 is TGTGCCAGCAGCCTGAGGGGCCTGAACACTGAAGCTTTCTTT. The complete variable domain, with remaining parts taken from reference TRBV14 and TRBJ1-1, reads EAGVTQFPSHSVIEKGQTVTLRCDPISGHDNLYWYRRVMGKEIKFLLHFVKESKQDESGMPNNRFLAERTGGTYSTLKVQPAELEDSGVYFCASSLRGLNTEAFFGQGTRLTVV.

The chain links TRBV9 to TRBJ1-2; 8 bases fit TRBD1. With V trimmed by 3 bases and J by 8 bases, 15 bases remained unmatched. Germline V gene sequence: CDR1 SGDLS, CDR2 YYNGEE. This CDR3 has 16 residues. The CDR3 protein is CASSDRDRPPSGGYTF. CDR3 sequence (DNA): TGTGCCAGCAGCGACCGGGACAGGCCCCCCTCTGGCGGCTACACCTTC.

The chain joins TRBV20-1 to TRBJ2-1; unclear D gene. V lost 5 bases and J lost 3, with 5 bases in between. From germline, CDR1 is DFQATT and CDR2 SNEGSKA (reference sequence). The CDR3 totals 11 residues. CDR3 amino acids: CSAPRYNEQFF. The CDR3 DNA sequence: TGCAGTGCTCCGCGCTACAATGAGCAGTTCTTC.

This sequence joins TRBV5-6 and TRBJ2-1; 11 nucleotides match TRBD1. CDR3 length equals 15 residues. V shed 4 bases, J shed 6 bases, and the junction held 6 bases outside the gene matches. Germline assignment: CDR1 SGHDT and CDR2 YYEEEE. The CDR3 protein is CASSPGQGAFNEQFF. CDR3 DNA: TGTGCCAGCAGCCCCGGACAGGGGGCGTTCAATGAGCAGTTCTTC.

The V and J genes are TRBV6-1 and TRBJ1-1; weak D call: TRBD1 (5 bases). The CDR3 runs to 14 residues. Germline lookup yields CDR1 MNHNS and CDR2 SASEGT. Trimming took off 3 bases at V and 4 bases at J, with 12 bases between the two ends. CDR3 loop: CASSEFRALTEAFF. DNA of the CDR3: TGTGCCAGCAGTGAGTTCAGGGCGCTCACTGAAGCTTTCTTT.